This T cell receptor (beta chain) derives from a study of T cell changes during pregnancy in multiple sclerosis. The CDR3 is made up of 16 amino acids. Per the germline V gene, CDR1 is SGHNT and CDR2 is YYREEE (reference sequence). Trimming pared 9 bases from V and 6 bases from J, leaving 24 bases between. The method was immunoSEQ multiplex PCR; TCRdb's version includes in-frame clones alone and lacks a portion of them. The sample shows over 55,000 clones, about nine tenths of them seen only once. This clonotype originated in a female donor in good health, enrolled as a control in a pregnancy study. This specimen was peripheral blood, taken after pregnancy. This chain uses TRBV5-4 with TRBJ2-2, with a tentative D call TRBD1 (8 bases). The CDR3 loop reads CATKGGQGAMAGELFF. The CDR3 DNA reads TGTGCCACCAAGGGGGGGCAGGGGGCAATGGCCGGGGAGCTGTTTTTT.